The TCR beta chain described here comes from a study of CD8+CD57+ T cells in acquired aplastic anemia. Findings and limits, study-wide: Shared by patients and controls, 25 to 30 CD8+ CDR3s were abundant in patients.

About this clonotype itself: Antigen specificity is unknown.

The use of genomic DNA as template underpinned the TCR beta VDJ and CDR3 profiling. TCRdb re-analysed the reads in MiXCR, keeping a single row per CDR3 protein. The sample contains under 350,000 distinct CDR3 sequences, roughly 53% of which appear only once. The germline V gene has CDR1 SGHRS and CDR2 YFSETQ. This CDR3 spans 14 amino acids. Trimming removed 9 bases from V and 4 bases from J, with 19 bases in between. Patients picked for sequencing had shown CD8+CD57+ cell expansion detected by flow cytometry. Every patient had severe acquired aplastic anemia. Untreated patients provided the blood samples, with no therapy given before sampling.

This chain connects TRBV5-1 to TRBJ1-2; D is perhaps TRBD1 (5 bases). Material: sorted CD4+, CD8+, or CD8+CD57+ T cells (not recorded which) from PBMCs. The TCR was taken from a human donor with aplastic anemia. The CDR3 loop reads CAIGLGQSIYGYTF. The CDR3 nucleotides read TGCGCCATCGGCCTGGGGCAGAGCATCTATGGCTACACCTTC.